Included here is one T cell receptor (beta chain) sequence, with context. No cognate antigen has been identified for it. Per-base quality was not reported, and no clone a single base away is much larger than it. These data come from a study of T-cell reconstitution after alpha-beta-depleted transplantation in children (dated by TCRdb to the mid-2010s). Regarding the research as a whole: Using TCR repertoire profiling, the study followed T-cell immune reconstitution in a quantitative way in children after TCRalphabeta/CD19-depleted allogeneic hematopoietic cell transplantation.

The library came from PCR. The sequencer listed for this sample is Illumina HiSeq 2500. Molecular barcoding was employed in the preparation of TCR libraries, with unique molecular identifiers being used to normalize TCRbeta repertoire quantification. Starting from the raw public reads, TCRdb applied fastp trimming at Q25, assembled clones with MiXCR and retained in-frame beta chains. Each CDR3 protein appears once, grouped with its most common genes and DNA. This sample comprises fewer than 700,000 distinct CDR3 sequences, roughly 13% of them detected only once. Of the sample, around 2% is held by the ten largest clones. The treatment or condition label, read with the paper, signifies: allogeneic hematopoietic cell transplantation with graft depleted of TCRalphabeta T cells and CD19 B cells. The children who served as transplant recipients had been given grafts of TCRalphabeta/CD19-depleted allogeneic hematopoietic cells.

The investigation overall reported the following: The apparently early recovery of alphabetaT-cell counts about two months after transplant reportedly depended on only several hundred rapidly expanded clones that came from non-depleted graft cells. Over subsequent months, a decline in hyperexpanded clone frequencies was noted, and after one year, T-cell counts and TCRbeta diversity were mostly ascribed to newly produced T cells. In some patients, high TCRbeta diversity at day 60 was attributed to recipient T cells and intrathymic progenitors that had survived conditioning.

V has 8 bases trimmed and J has 5 bases trimmed; junction bases matching no gene number 14. From cysteine to phenylalanine, the CDR3 is 15 amino acids long. This entry keeps only the CDR3 DNA: 45 bases, framed from base 1. CDR1 and CDR2, per the germline V gene, are MNHNS and SASEGT. This sequence uses TRBV6-1 and TRBJ2-7; TRBD2 fits 8 bases in the junction. This specimen was PBMCs, mostly from graft donor cells, taken 360 days after TCRalphabeta/CD19-depleted stem cell transplant. The TCR originated in a male patient between 5 and 17 years old who had a stem cell transplant for acute myeloid leukemia, so the T cells may come from the graft donor. The CDR3 region: CASRILYREGNEQYF. The DNA is TGTGCCAGCCGAATCCTCTATCGGGAGGGCAACGAGCAGTACTTC.